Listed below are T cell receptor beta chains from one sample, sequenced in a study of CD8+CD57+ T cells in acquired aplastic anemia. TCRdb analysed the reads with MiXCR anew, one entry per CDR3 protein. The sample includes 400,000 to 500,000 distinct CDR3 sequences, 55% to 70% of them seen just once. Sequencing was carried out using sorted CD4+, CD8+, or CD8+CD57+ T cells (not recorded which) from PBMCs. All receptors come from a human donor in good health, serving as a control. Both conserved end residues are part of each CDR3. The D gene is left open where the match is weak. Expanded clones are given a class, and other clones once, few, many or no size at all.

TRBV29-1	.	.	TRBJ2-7	TGCAGCGCTCTGGACAAATGGAACACTGAAGCGTACTTT	CSALDKWNTEAYF
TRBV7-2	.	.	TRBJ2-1	TGTGCCATCAGCCCCGGGATGGGGGCTAGGGAGCAGTTCTTC	CAISPGMGAREQFF
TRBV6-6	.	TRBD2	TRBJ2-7	TGTGCCAGCAGTTACTCCCCCTTAGCGGGAGCCTACTACGAGCAGTACTTC	CASSYSPLAGAYYEQYF
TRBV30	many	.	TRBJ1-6	TGTGCCTGGAGTGAGGATAACCGTTATAATTCACCCCTCCACTTT	CAWSEDNRYNSPLHF
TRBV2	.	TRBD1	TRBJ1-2	TGTGCCAGCAGCCAGCCACAGGGGGCTGGTGGCTACACCTTC	CASSQPQGAGGYTF
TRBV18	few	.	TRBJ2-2	TGTGCCAGCTCACTATCCGGGACATACACCGGGGAGCTGTTTTTT	CASSLSGTYTGELFF
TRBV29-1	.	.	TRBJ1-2	TGCAGTGGGGCCGACAGCCTCTATGGCTACACCTTC	CSGADSLYGYTF
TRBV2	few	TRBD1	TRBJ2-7	TGTGCCAGCATAGGGACAGGGGTCTACGAGCAGTACTTC	CASIGTGVYEQYF
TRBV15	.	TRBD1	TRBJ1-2	TGTGCCACCAGCAGCGGGACAGGGGATGGCTACACCTTC	CATSSGTGDGYTF
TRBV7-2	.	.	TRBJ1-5	TGTGCCAGCAGCACCCAGGAGAGGAATTACAATGAGCATTTT	CASSTQERNYNEHF
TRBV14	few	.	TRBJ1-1	TGTGCCAGCAGCCAAGAACGGAGCACTGAAGCTTTCTTT	CASSQERSTEAFF
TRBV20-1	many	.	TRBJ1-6	TGCAGTGCTAGAGAGGCTCCTAACCCCTATAATTCACCCCTCCACTTT	CSAREAPNPYNSPLHF
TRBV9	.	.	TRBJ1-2	TGTGCCAGTAAGGATTTCGGAAACACCAAAGAGTTTGACACCTTC	CASKDFGNTKEFDTF
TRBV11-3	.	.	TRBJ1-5	TGTGCCACCAGCAACCGTAGCAGGCAGCCCCAGCATTTT	CATSNRSRQPQHF
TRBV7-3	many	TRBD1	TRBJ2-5	TGTGCCAGCAGATTTCCGGGACAGGGGTTGCAGACCCAGTACTTC	CASRFPGQGLQTQYF
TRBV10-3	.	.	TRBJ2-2	TGTGCCGCAGGAGGGGAGGCGAACACCGGGGAGCTGTTTTTT	CAAGGEANTGELFF
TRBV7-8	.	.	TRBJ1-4	TGCGCCAGCAGCCCGCACGACGAGACCCAGAACTTCGGGTTT	CASSPHDETQNFGF
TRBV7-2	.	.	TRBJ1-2	TGTGCCAGCAGCTTAAGGGGGGACCAATTATATGGCCACACCTTC	CASSLRGDQLYGHTF
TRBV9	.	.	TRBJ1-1	TGTGCCAGCAGTTTTCTTGGGGCGAACAATGAAGCCGTCTTT	CASSFLGANNEAVF
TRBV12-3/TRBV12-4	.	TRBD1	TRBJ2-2	TGTGCCAGCAAGAGAGGGGGCGAGAACACCGGGGAGCTGTTTTTT	CASKRGGENTGELFF
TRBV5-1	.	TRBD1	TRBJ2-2	TGTGCCAGCAGCTCGCAGGGGGCGAGGCTGTTTTTT	CASSSQGARLFF
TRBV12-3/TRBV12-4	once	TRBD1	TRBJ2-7	TGTGCCAGCAGTATGGACAGGGGGGCCTACGAGCAGTACTTC	CASSMDRGAYEQYF
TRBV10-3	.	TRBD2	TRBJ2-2	TGTGCCACCACAGCGGGAGGGTCGGGCGGGGAGCTGTTTTTT	CATTAGGSGGELFF
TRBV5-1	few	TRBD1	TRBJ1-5	TGCGCCAGCAGCCGGGACAGGGGCAGCAATCAGCCCCAGCATTTT	CASSRDRGSNQPQHF
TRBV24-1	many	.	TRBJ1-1	TGTGCCACGGCCAGGACCGGGACTTTCGAAGCTTTCTTT	CATARTGTFEAFF